The 14 T cell receptor beta chains below all came from one sample that was sequenced in a study of T cells in Graves' hyperthyroidism and ophthalmopathy (dated by TCRdb to between 2018 and 2021). The library was produced with multiplex PCR. Sequencer: Illumina HiSeq 2000. The TCR beta CDR3 regions were amplified from the RNA transcripts. A first-round RT-PCR of the TCR CDR3 used the HTBI primer set with the Qiagen OneStep RT-PCR kit. Through fastp at Q25 and MiXCR, TCRdb rebuilt clones from the public reads, retaining in-frame beta chains. Identical CDR3 proteins give one entry, which carries the most common genes and DNA. The sample records about 600,000 distinct CDR3 sequences, 15% to 20% of which are singletons. Together, the top ten hold roughly 3% of the sample. Specimen: blood. These receptors were obtained from a woman in her 40s with Graves' ophthalmopathy.

This clonotype occurred many times. V gene TRBV28 combines with J gene TRBJ2-7, with no clear D. V lost 5 bases and J 6 bases, leaving 17 bases between the germline ends. Germline CDR1 and CDR2: MDHEN and SYDVKM. This CDR3 contains 14 residues. The CDR3 loop reads CASSGMRLGSEQYF. For the CDR3, the DNA is TGTGCCAGCAGTGGGATGCGACTTGGCTCCGAGCAGTACTTC.

In its sample, this clonotype was seen a few times. The chain recombines TRBV18 with TRBJ2-1; D possibly corresponds to TRBD1 (5 bases). V lost 3 bases and J 8 bases, leaving 17 bases between the germline ends. The V gene's germline CDR1 is KGHSH and CDR2 LQKENI. The CDR3 covers 15 residues. CDR3 in DNA: TGTGCCAGCTCACCGCCCTCCGACAGTTTCCATGAGCAGTTCTTC. It is translated as CASSPPSDSFHEQFF.

This clonotype was observed at least ten times. This rearrangement joins TRBV5-1 to TRBJ2-7; D unclear. Germline lookup yields CDR1 SGHRS and CDR2 YFSETQ. V was cut by 0 bases and J by 3 bases, with 7 bases left in between. The CDR3 totals 13 residues. CDR3 coding DNA: TGCGCCAGCAGCTTGGACAGAGACTACGAGCAGTACTTC. Translation gives CASSLDRDYEQYF.

This clonotype was found many times. The chain uses TRBV11-2 and TRBJ2-3; the match to TRBD2 covers 11 bases. The CDR3 is 16 residues long. Losses at the gene ends were 3 bases for V and 2 bases for J; bases not matched to a gene: 4. The germline CDR1 and CDR2 sequences are SGHAT and FQNNGV. DNA of the CDR3: TGTGCCAGCAGCTTGGGACTAGCGGATCCCACAGATACGCAGTATTTT. It is translated as CASSLGLADPTDTQYF. Full variable domain (missing parts from reference TRBV11-2 and TRBJ2-3): EAGVAQSPRYKIIEKRQSVAFWCNPISGHATLYWYQQILGQGPKLLIQFQNNGVVDDSQLPKDRFSAERLKGVDSTLKIQPAKLEDSAVYLCASSLGLADPTDTQYFGPGTRLTVL.

The V gene is TRBV15, the J gene TRBJ2-7, with TRBD2 identical over 9 bases. V lost 5 bases, J lost 6 bases, and 8 bases stayed unmatched. CDR3 size: 14 residues. The germline gives CDR1 LNHNV, CDR2 YYDKDF (reference sequence). DNA of the CDR3: TGTGCCACCAGCCGGATAGCGGGAGTCCGCGAGCAGTACTTC. This gives the protein CATSRIAGVREQYF.

J is TRBJ1-4 and V is TRBV20-1; D uncertain. V was clipped by 3 bases and J by 5 bases, with 7 bases between them. The germline gives CDR1 DFQATT, CDR2 SNEGSKA (reference sequence). The CDR3 is 12 residues long. The chain's CDR3 is CSASTGNEKLFF. Here the CDR3 DNA reads TGCAGTGCTAGCACCGGGAATGAAAAACTGTTTTTT.

Many counts were recorded for this clonotype. Germline is not matched at one junction end, which may reflect a read error. The V and J genes are TRBV5-1 and TRBJ2-7; D gene unclear. Per germline, CDR1 SGHRS and CDR2 YFSETQ. This CDR3 comprises 13 residues. The CDR3 protein is CASSLGSAYEQYF. CDR3 sequence (DNA): TGTGCCAGCAGCTTAGGCAGCGCCTACGAGCAGTACTTC.

The chain has TRBV9 and TRBJ1-6; no definite D call. V gave up 0 bases and J gave up 12 bases, with 10 bases separating them. Germline loops: CDR1 SGDLS, CDR2 YYNGEE. The CDR3 runs to 13 residues. The CDR3 protein is CASSVVDGGPLHF. The CDR3 bases are TGTGCCAGCAGCGTAGTGGACGGTGGACCCCTCCACTTT.

The V gene is TRBV18, the J gene TRBJ2-1; TRBD2 matches 7 bases. CDR3 length equals 15 residues. Unmatched junction bases numbered 13, after V lost 8 bases and J lost 6 bases. Germline V CDR1 and CDR2: KGHSH, LQKENI. The CDR3 DNA reads as TGTGCCAGCCTCGACGCGTGGGAGGGCCGCAATGAGCAGTTCTTC. Its protein product is CASLDAWEGRNEQFF. Full variable domain (missing parts from reference TRBV18 and TRBJ2-1): NAGVMQNPRHLVRRRGQEARLRCSPMKGHSHVYWYRQLPEEGLKFMVYLQKENIIDESGMPKERFSAEFPKEGPSILRIQQVVRGDSAAYFCASLDAWEGRNEQFFGPGTRLTVL.

This clonotype was picked up a small number of times. Here the CDR3 reads CASSGRRDREQFF. CDR3 bases: TGTGCCAGCAGCGGACGACGGGACCGGGAGCAGTTCTTC. The chain carries TRBV7-9 and TRBJ2-1, with D possibly called TRBD1 or TRBD2 (5 bases each). V lost 5 bases and J 10 bases, leaving 15 bases between the germline ends. Germline lookup yields CDR1 SEHNR and CDR2 FQNEAQ (reference sequence). The CDR3 has 13 amino acids.

This chain joins TRBV20-1 and TRBJ1-1, with D possibly being TRBD1 (6 bases). From germline, CDR1 is DFQATT and CDR2 SNEGSKA (reference sequence). V gave up 1 base and J gave up 0 bases, with 12 bases separating them. CDR3 size: 15 residues. The CDR3 nucleotides read TGCAGTGCTAGAGGCGACAGGTCGATGAACACTGAAGCTTTCTTT. Translated: CSARGDRSMNTEAFF.

This clonotype was counted a few times. The CDR3 DNA is TGTGCCAGCAGTTCCACTTGGGAAAAACTGTTTTTT. It encodes CASSSTWEKLFF. The chain recombines TRBV28 with TRBJ1-4; D not certain. V gave up 4 bases and J gave up 8 bases, with 8 bases separating them. Germline V lookup: CDR1 MDHEN, CDR2 SYDVKM. CDR3 length: 12 residues.

This clonotype was recorded a few times. The gene calls are TRBV20-1 and TRBJ2-3; weak D call: TRBD2 (6 bases). The CDR3 is 14 amino acids. V was pared by 5 bases and J by 2 bases, with 14 bases between. Germline CDR1 DFQATT, CDR2 SNEGSKA (reference sequence). The CDR3, as DNA: TGCAGTGCTTTGCGGGCGGGGCCCACAGATACGCAGTATTTT. This sequence encodes CSALRAGPTDTQYF.

There are a few counts of this clonotype. V gene TRBV20-1 combines with J gene TRBJ1-2, with TRBD1 identical over 9 bases. With V trimmed by 1 base and J by 2 bases, 23 bases remained unmatched. Germline V gene data show CDR1 as DFQATT and CDR2 as SNEGSKA (reference sequence). The length of the CDR3 is 21 residues. The CDR3 nucleotides are TGCAGTGCTAGAGGTCCACCTGGAGTTCCGGGACAGGGTAGGGGGAACTATGGCTACACCTTC. It yields the protein CSARGPPGVPGQGRGNYGYTF.